Below, 31 T cell receptor beta chains from the same sample are listed, as sequenced in a study of T cell responses to AZD1222 COVID-19 vaccine. TCRdb's table, derived via immunoSEQ multiplex PCR, lists solely in-frame clones and lacks some. The sample shows some 180,000 clones, about nine tenths of them seen only once. The input for sequencing was peripheral blood, taken 28 days after the second AZD1222 dose. The source is an adult who received the AZD1222 COVID-19 vaccine.

V gene TRBV19 combines with J gene TRBJ1-5; D is ambiguous. Trimming stripped 6 bases from V and 4 bases from J, with 10 bases between. The CDR3 is 13 amino acids. The germline CDR1 and CDR2 sequences are LNHDA and SQIVND (reference sequence). CDR3 in amino acids: CASRANRNQPQHF. The CDR3 nucleotides are TGTGCCAGTAGGGCCAATCGGAATCAGCCCCAGCATTTT. The entire variable domain, with the rest obtained from reference TRBV19 and TRBJ1-5, is as follows: DGGITQSPKYLFRKEGQNVTLSCEQNLNHDAMYWYRQDPGQGLRLIYYSQIVNDFQKGDIAEGYSVSREKKESFPLTVTSAQKNPTAFYLCASRANRNQPQHFGDGTRLSIL.

The chain employs TRBV29-1 and TRBJ2-1; tentatively, D is TRBD2 (6 bases). Trimming stripped 0 bases from V and 9 bases from J, with 21 bases between. From germline, CDR1 is SQVTM and CDR2 ANQGSEA. The CDR3 runs to 16 residues. CDR3 loop: CSVEDAGTGVGLEQFF. The CDR3 DNA sequence: TGCAGCGTTGAAGATGCAGGTACGGGAGTGGGGCTTGAGCAGTTCTTC.

In DNA form, the CDR3 reads TGTGCCAGCAGCTTAAACACCGGGGAGCTGTTTTTT. It specifies CASSLNTGELFF. This sequence joins TRBV11-2 and TRBJ2-2; the D is unclear. Germline CDR1 reads SGHAT; CDR2 reads FQNNGV. The V end lost 2 bases, the J end lost 2 bases, and 0 bases lay between the germline ends. The CDR3 runs to 12 residues.

The V and J genes are TRBV7-9 and TRBJ1-5; D perhaps matches TRBD1 (5 bases). The CDR3 is 15 amino acids. Germline values: CDR1 SEHNR, CDR2 FQNEAQ (reference sequence). V lost 1 base to trimming and J lost 2 bases, with 9 bases between them. The CDR3 coding sequence is TGTGCCAGCAGCTTAGGACAGCTGGGCAATCAGCCCCAGCATTTT. This translates into CASSLGQLGNQPQHF.

The chain has TRBV13 and TRBJ2-5, with D perhaps matching TRBD1 (6 bases). The germline V gene encodes CDR1 PRHDT and CDR2 FYEKMQ (reference sequence). The CDR3 runs to 19 residues. The V end was cut by 5 bases, the J end by 6 bases, with 31 bases between. The CDR3 loop reads CASSGKEPQGSIRSKTQYF. In DNA, the CDR3 is TGTGCCAGCAGCGGAAAAGAACCACAGGGAAGCATCCGGTCCAAGACCCAGTACTTC.

This clone was counted a single time. The chain joins TRBV15 to TRBJ1-1; a weak D match, TRBD1 (5 bases). Trimming removed 3 bases at V and 6 bases at J, with 14 bases between. Germline values: CDR1 LNHNV, CDR2 YYDKDF (reference sequence). The CDR3 contains 14 residues. The CDR3: CATSRGTAGPEAFF. CDR3 sequence (DNA): TGTGCCACCAGCAGGGGGACGGCCGGCCCTGAAGCTTTCTTT.

The rearrangement joins TRBV6-2 or TRBV6-3 to TRBJ1-4; D uncertain. Germline V gives CDR1 MNHEY, CDR2 SVGEGT. V was cut by 3 bases and J by 4 bases, with 12 bases left in between. The CDR3 totals 15 residues. In DNA, the CDR3 is TGTGCCAGCAGTTATTCAAAGACCGATAATGAAAAACTGTTTTTT. This sequence encodes CASSYSKTDNEKLFF.

This clone was picked up a small number of times. The CDR3 nucleotides read TGTGCCAGTAGTATGCCGGGACAGGGGGGCACTGAAGCTTTCTTT. This encodes CASSMPGQGGTEAFF. The V and J genes are TRBV19 and TRBJ1-1; 11 bases match TRBD1. CDR1 is LNHDA and CDR2 is SQIVND in the germline V gene (reference sequence). This CDR3 has 15 amino acids. Unmatched junction bases numbered 4, after V lost 3 bases and J lost 4 bases.

Comment on this clone: The same CDR3 can be traced to other DNA sequences in this sample. The chain combines TRBV5-1 with TRBJ2-7; the D is unclear. V shed 0 bases and J shed 1 base, with 8 bases lying between them. The CDR3 has 14 amino acids. Germline V gives CDR1 SGHRS, CDR2 YFSETQ. The CDR3, as DNA: TGCGCCAGCAGCTTGGGGCAGATTTCCTACGAGCAGTACTTC. It codes for CASSLGQISYEQYF.

The V call is TRBV7-9, the J call TRBJ1-1, with 8 bases that match TRBD1. The CDR3 is 14 residues long. Germline-derived CDR1 and CDR2 are SEHNR and FQNEAQ (reference sequence). The V segment lost 4 bases and the J segment 7 bases; nucleotides outside the gene matches: 8. The DNA for the CDR3 is TGTGCCAGCAGCTCCGGACAGGGCCTGGGTGAAGCTTTCTTT. Translating gives CASSSGQGLGEAFF.

The CDR3 coding sequence is TGTGCCAGCAGCTTACGGGGTTCTGGGGCCAACGTCCTGACTTTC. This translates into CASSLRGSGANVLTF. This chain uses TRBV11-2 with TRBJ2-6; the D gene is possibly TRBD2 (5 bases). The V gene's germline CDR1 is SGHAT and CDR2 FQNNGV. V lost 2 bases to trimming and J lost 1 base, with 6 bases between them. The CDR3 covers 15 residues.

The chain joins TRBV19 to TRBJ2-5; no clear D. The CDR3 length is 13 residues. Looked up from germline, CDR1 is LNHDA and CDR2 is SQIVND (reference sequence). Trimming left V 2 bases short and J 4 bases short, with 8 bases between. The CDR3 region has the DNA TGTGCCAGTAGTATATTAGGTGGAGAGACCCAGTACTTC. Residues: CASSILGGETQYF.

The genes are TRBV11-2 and TRBJ1-2; D is unclear. This CDR3 is built from 17 residues. Deletions cut 5 bases from V and 2 bases from J, with 21 bases between. Germline lookup yields CDR1 SGHAT and CDR2 FQNNGV. CDR3 nucleotides: TGTGCCAGCAGCCAGATAGCGGGTCGGCGGGGAAACTATGGCTACACCTTC. Residues: CASSQIAGRRGNYGYTF.

V is TRBV5-6 and J is TRBJ1-2; D is possibly TRBD1 (5 bases). In germline, CDR1 is SGHDT, CDR2 YYEEEE. The germline V and J ends were trimmed by 0 bases and 5 bases, with 14 bases remaining between them. There are 15 residues in the CDR3. The CDR3 is CASSLVGGDLYGYTF. The DNA for the CDR3 is TGTGCCAGCAGCTTGGTGGGCGGGGACTTATATGGCTACACCTTC.

The rearrangement uses TRBV11-2 and TRBJ2-7; D possibly uses TRBD1 or TRBD2 (6 bases each). The ends were cut back, 2 bases at V and 6 bases at J, with 17 bases in the middle. Germline values: CDR1 SGHAT, CDR2 FQNNGV. This CDR3 contains 15 residues. CDR3 DNA sequence: TGTGCCAGCAGCTTAACGTCCAGACTAGGGGGCGAGCAGTACTTC. Protein product: CASSLTSRLGGEQYF.

The chain combines TRBV29-1 with TRBJ2-1; D possibly matches TRBD1 or TRBD2 (5 bases each). Germline CDR1 reads SQVTM; CDR2 reads ANQGSEA. V was cut by 4 bases and J by 4 bases, with 17 bases left in between. CDR3 length equals 15 residues. The CDR3 sequence is CSVGRGSRQYNEQFF. CDR3 in DNA: TGCAGCGTTGGTCGGGGCAGCCGTCAATACAATGAGCAGTTCTTC.

The chain combines TRBV6-2 or TRBV6-3 with TRBJ2-1; 12 bases match TRBD2. The J segment lost 9 bases and the V segment lost 5 bases, leaving 11 bases of the junction unmatched. CDR3 size: 16 residues. Germline lookup yields CDR1 MNHEY and CDR2 SVGEGT. This CDR3 is CASSGPASGGVGEQFF. For the CDR3, the DNA is TGTGCCAGCAGTGGTCCCGCTAGCGGGGGGGTCGGTGAGCAGTTCTTC.

This chain uses TRBV7-8 with TRBJ1-5; TRBD1 aligns across 10 bases. V shed 6 bases, J shed 6 bases, and the junction held 2 bases outside the gene matches. This CDR3 region has 13 residues. CDR1 is SGHVS, CDR2 FQNEAQ, per germline. CDR3 sequence reads: CASRGQGIQPQHF. CDR3 sequence (DNA): TGTGCCAGCAGGGGACAGGGGATTCAGCCCCAGCATTTT.

V usage is TRBV4-1 and J usage is TRBJ1-4, with TRBD1 identical over 7 bases. V dropped 5 bases and J dropped 5; count of bases not matched to a gene: 8. CDR3 length equals 15 residues. Germline lookup yields CDR1 MGHRA and CDR2 YSYEKL. This chain's CDR3 is CASSAGQRMNEKLFF. CDR3 sequence (DNA): TGCGCCAGCAGCGCGGGACAGCGAATGAATGAAAAACTGTTTTTT.

V and J are TRBV5-1 and TRBJ1-4, with no clear D. The V end lost 1 base, the J end lost 3 bases, and 10 bases lay between the germline ends. The V gene's germline CDR1 is SGHRS and CDR2 YFSETQ. The CDR3 totals 15 residues. The CDR3 loop reads CASSLIAGPNEKLFF. The CDR3 DNA is TGCGCCAGCAGCTTGATTGCAGGACCTAATGAAAAACTGTTTTTT. The full variable domain, completed using reference TRBV5-1 and TRBJ1-4, is KAGVTQTPRYLIKTRGQQVTLSCSPISGHRSVSWYQQTPGQGLQFLFEYFSETQRNKGNFPGRFSGRQFSNSRSEMNVSTLELGDSALYLCASSLIAGPNEKLFFGSGTQLSVL.

This clone was found once. The gene calls are TRBV29-1 and TRBJ2-7; D gene uncertain. Germline V gene lookup returns CDR1 SQVTM and CDR2 ANQGSEA. CDR3 length: 12 residues. Trimming pared 4 bases from V and 7 bases from J, leaving 14 bases between. For the CDR3, the DNA is TGCAGCGTTGGTACGGGTTGGAGAGAGCAGTACTTC. Protein sequence: CSVGTGWREQYF.

The chain uses TRBV5-1 and TRBJ2-5; 8 nucleotides match TRBD2. CDR3 length: 16 residues. The junction had 10 bases not matched to a gene; V was cut back by 4 bases and J by 2 bases. Looked up from germline, CDR1 is SGHRS and CDR2 is YFSETQ. The CDR3 nucleotides read TGCGCCAGCAGCGAGTGGAGCGGGAGTGGACAAGAGACCCAGTACTTC. Translated, it gives CASSEWSGSGQETQYF.

J is TRBJ1-3 and V is TRBV30; D is possibly TRBD1 (6 bases). Germline loops: CDR1 GTSNPN, CDR2 SVGIG (reference sequence). This CDR3 comprises 14 residues. The ends were cut back, 0 bases at V and 5 bases at J, with 11 bases in the middle. This CDR3 reads CAWSVRGARNTIYF. CDR3 bases: TGTGCCTGGAGTGTACGGGGGGCCCGAAACACCATATATTTT.

The CDR3 spells CATSDPNTGELFF. The CDR3 nucleotides are TGTGCCACCAGTGATCCCAACACCGGGGAGCTGTTTTTT. The chain has TRBV24-1 and TRBJ2-2; D is uncertain. Germline V gene sequence: CDR1 KGHDR, CDR2 SFDVKD. The ends were cut back, 3 bases at V and 2 bases at J, with 3 bases in the middle. This CDR3 is built from 13 residues.

The chain links TRBV25-1 to TRBJ2-6; D gene ambiguous. Deletions cut 1 base from V and 2 bases from J, with 12 bases between. Germline V CDR1 and CDR2: MGHDK, SYGVNS. This CDR3 has 17 residues. Here the CDR3 reads CASSEFGRSAGANVLTF. DNA of the CDR3: TGTGCCAGCAGTGAATTCGGCAGGTCAGCTGGGGCCAACGTCCTGACTTTC.

The chain couples TRBV6-1 to TRBJ2-3; weak D call: TRBD2 (7 bases). The CDR3 is made up of 17 amino acids. Germline CDR1 and CDR2: MNHNS and SASEGT. V lost 3 bases to trimming and J lost 0 bases, with 16 bases between them. This chain's CDR3 is CASSDTGGGLSTDTQYF. CDR3 bases: TGTGCCAGCAGTGACACTGGGGGGGGCCTTAGCACAGATACGCAGTATTTT.

This chain joins TRBV11-2 and TRBJ1-5; D gene uncertain. Germline V gene lookup returns CDR1 SGHAT and CDR2 FQNNGV. Trimming left V 5 bases short and J 7 bases short, with 12 bases between. This CDR3 is 13 amino acids long. CDR3 nucleotides: TGTGCCAGCAGCAGGCTAATGGGACAGCCCCAGCATTTT. Its protein product is CASSRLMGQPQHF.

This chain connects TRBV7-9 to TRBJ1-2; 9 bases are shared with TRBD1. Per the germline V gene, CDR1 is SEHNR and CDR2 is FQNEAQ (reference sequence). This CDR3 comprises 15 residues. V dropped 5 bases and J dropped 4; count of bases not matched to a gene: 8. CDR3 sequence (DNA): TGTGCCAGCAGCCCGGGACAGGGTAGTGGCTATGGCTACACCTTC. It translates to CASSPGQGSGYGYTF.

The J gene is TRBJ1-6, the V gene TRBV11-2, with 7 positions matching TRBD1. The CDR3 extends over 16 amino acids. Germline assignment: CDR1 SGHAT and CDR2 FQNNGV. Losses at the gene ends were 0 bases for V and 6 bases for J; bases not matched to a gene: 5. The CDR3 region has the DNA TGTGCCAGCAGCTTAGAACAGGGGTGGCGTAATTCACCCCTCCACTTT. This gives the protein CASSLEQGWRNSPLHF.

The J gene is TRBJ1-6, the V gene TRBV5-1; tentatively, D is TRBD1 (6 bases). V was cut by 0 bases and J by 9 bases, with 13 bases left in between. Per the germline V gene, CDR1 is SGHRS and CDR2 is YFSETQ. There are 15 residues in the CDR3. The CDR3 region has the DNA TGCGCCAGCAGCTTGGGGCAGGGGCGCGCTTCACCCCTCCACTTT. This translates into CASSLGQGRASPLHF.

The J gene is TRBJ2-1, the V gene TRBV6-5, with a weak D call TRBD1 (5 bases). Trimming removed 8 bases from V and 6 bases from J, with 17 bases in between. The CDR3 loop spans 14 amino acids. Germline loops: CDR1 MNHEY, CDR2 SVGAGI. The CDR3, as DNA: TGTGCCAGCCCAAGACCAAGGGGCCGCAATGAGCAGTTCTTC. Translating it yields CASPRPRGRNEQFF.